The clone carrying this T cell receptor (beta chain) was observed many times. Antigen: not known. RNA transcripts served as the template for amplifying TCR beta CDR3 regions. The TCR CDR3 first-round RT-PCR relied on the HTBI primer set. TCRdb itself ran the multiplex PCR reads through MiXCR, one entry per CDR3 protein. The data hold over 200,000 distinct CDR3 sequences, with just over 14% observed a single time. This CDR3 contains 14 residues. Trimming pared 1 base from V and 8 bases from J, leaving 12 bases between. This specimen comes from a study of T cells in Graves' hyperthyroidism and ophthalmopathy. Study-level results: Most thyroid clonotypes that were expanded above 0.001 also turned up in blood.

V is TRBV12-3 or TRBV12-4 and J is TRBJ1-3; D gene ambiguous. Sequenced material: blood. The receptor was isolated from a woman aged 40 to 50 with Graves' hyperthyroidism that later progressed to Graves' ophthalmopathy. In DNA form, the CDR3 reads TGTGCCAGCAGTTTAGTGGGGAGTCGAGACACCATATATTTT. This sequence encodes CASSLVGSRDTIYF.